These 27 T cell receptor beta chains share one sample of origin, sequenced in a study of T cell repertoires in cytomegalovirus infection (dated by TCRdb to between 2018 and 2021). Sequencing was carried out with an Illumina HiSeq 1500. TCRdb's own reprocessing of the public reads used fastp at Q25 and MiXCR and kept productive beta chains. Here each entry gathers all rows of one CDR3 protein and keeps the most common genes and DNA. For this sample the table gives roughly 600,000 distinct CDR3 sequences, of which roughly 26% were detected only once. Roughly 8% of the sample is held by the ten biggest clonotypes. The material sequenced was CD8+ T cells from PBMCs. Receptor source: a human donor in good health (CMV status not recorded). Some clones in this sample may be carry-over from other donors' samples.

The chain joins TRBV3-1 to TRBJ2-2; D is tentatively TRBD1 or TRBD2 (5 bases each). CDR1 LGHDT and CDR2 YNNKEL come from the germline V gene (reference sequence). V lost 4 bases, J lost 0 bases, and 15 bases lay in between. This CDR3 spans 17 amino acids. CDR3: CASSRVAGTPNTGELFF. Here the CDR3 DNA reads TGTGCCAGCAGCCGCGTCGCCGGGACCCCGAACACCGGGGAGCTGTTTTTT.

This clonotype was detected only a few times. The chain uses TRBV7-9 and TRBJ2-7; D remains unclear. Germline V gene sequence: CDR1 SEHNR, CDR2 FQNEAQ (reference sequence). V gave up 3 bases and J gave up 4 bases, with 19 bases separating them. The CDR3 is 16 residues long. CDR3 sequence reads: CASSFPAARPTYEQYF. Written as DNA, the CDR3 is TGTGCCAGCAGCTTCCCTGCAGCTCGCCCCACGTACGAGCAGTACTTC.

CDR3 in amino acids: CASTSPVEATNEKLFF. CDR3 in DNA: TGTGCCAGCACGTCACCCGTAGAGGCAACTAATGAAAAACTGTTTTTT. The chain recombines TRBV2 with TRBJ1-4; D remains unclear. This CDR3 region has 16 residues. The germline CDR1 and CDR2 sequences are SNHLY and FYNNEI. The V gene lost 7 bases and the J gene lost 0 bases, with 15 bases spanning the gap.

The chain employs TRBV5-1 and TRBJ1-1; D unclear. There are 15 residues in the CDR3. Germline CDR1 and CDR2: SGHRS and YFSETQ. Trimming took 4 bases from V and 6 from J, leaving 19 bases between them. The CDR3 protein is CASSLEKAGGAEAFF. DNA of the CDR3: TGCGCCAGCAGCCTGGAGAAAGCCGGCGGCGCTGAAGCTTTCTTT.

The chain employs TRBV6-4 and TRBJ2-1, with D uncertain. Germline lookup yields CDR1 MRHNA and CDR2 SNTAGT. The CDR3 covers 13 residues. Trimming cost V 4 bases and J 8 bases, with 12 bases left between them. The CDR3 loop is CASSGVSGDEQFF. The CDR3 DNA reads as TGTGCCAGCAGTGGGGTATCTGGGGATGAGCAGTTCTTC.

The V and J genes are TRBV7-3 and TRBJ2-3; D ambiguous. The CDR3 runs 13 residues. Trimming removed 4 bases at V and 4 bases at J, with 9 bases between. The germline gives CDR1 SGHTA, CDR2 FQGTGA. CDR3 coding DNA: TGTGCCAGCAGCTCCGACCGGTCAGATACGCAGTATTTT. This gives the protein CASSSDRSDTQYF. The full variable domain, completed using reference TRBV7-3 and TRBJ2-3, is GAGVSQTPSNKVTEKGKYVELRCDPISGHTALYWYRQSLGQGPEFLIYFQGTGAADDSGLPNDRFFAVRPEGSVSTLKIQRTERGDSAVYLCASSSDRSDTQYFGPGTRLTVL.

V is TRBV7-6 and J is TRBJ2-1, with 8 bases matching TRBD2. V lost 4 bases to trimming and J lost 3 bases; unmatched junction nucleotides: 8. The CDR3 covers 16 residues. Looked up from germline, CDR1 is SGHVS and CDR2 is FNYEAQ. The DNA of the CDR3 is TGTGCCAGCAGCTCTTTGGGCAGCGGGGGCTACAATGAGCAGTTCTTC. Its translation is CASSSLGSGGYNEQFF.

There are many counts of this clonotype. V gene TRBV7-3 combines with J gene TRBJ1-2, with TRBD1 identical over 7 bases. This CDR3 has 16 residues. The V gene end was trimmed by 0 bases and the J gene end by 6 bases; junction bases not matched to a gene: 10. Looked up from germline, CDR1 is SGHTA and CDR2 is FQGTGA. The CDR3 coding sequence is TGTGCCAGCAGCTTAACACCGAAAACAGGGGAGAATGGCTACACCTTC. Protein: CASSLTPKTGENGYTF.

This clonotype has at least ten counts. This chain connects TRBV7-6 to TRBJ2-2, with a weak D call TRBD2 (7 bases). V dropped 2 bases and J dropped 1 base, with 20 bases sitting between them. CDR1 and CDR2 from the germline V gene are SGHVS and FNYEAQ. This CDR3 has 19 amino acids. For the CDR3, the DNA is TGTGCCAGCAGCTTAAAGCTAGGGAGGGACACTAAGAACACCGGGGAGCTGTTTTTT. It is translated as CASSLKLGRDTKNTGELFF.

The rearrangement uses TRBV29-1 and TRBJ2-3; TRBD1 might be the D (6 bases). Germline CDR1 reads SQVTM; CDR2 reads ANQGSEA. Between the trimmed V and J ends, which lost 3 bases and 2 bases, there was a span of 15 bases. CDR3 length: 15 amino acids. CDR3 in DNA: TGCAGCGTTGACGGGCAGGGGCTCTTCACAGATACGCAGTATTTT. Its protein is CSVDGQGLFTDTQYF.

DNA for the CDR3: TGCAGCGTTGAAGAATCCTGGGTCAGGGGTTCCTACGAGCAGTACTTC. This translates into CSVEESWVRGSYEQYF. V is TRBV29-1 and J is TRBJ2-7, with a possible D match to TRBD1 (6 bases). CDR3 size: 16 residues. Germline-derived CDR1 and CDR2 are SQVTM and ANQGSEA. The V gene lost 0 bases and the J gene lost 1 base, with 16 bases spanning the gap.

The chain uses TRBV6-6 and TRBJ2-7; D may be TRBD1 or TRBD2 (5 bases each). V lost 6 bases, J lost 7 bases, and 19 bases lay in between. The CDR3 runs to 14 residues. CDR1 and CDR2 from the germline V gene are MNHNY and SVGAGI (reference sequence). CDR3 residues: CASSLNKRGGEQYV. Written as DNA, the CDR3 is TGTGCCAGCAGCCTCAATAAGAGGGGCGGGGAGCAGTACGTC.

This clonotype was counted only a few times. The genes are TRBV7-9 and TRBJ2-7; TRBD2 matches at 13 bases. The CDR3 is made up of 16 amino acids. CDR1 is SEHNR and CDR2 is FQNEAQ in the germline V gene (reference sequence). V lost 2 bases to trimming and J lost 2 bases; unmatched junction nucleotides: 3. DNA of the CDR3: TGTGCCAGCAGCTTACCGACTAGCGGGGGGACCTACGAGCAGTACTTC. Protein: CASSLPTSGGTYEQYF.

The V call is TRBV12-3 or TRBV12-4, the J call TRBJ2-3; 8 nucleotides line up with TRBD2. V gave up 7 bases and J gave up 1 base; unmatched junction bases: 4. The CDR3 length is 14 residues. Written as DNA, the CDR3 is TGTGCCAGCAAGCGGGGGCCGCGCACAGATACGCAGTATTTT. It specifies CASKRGPRTDTQYF.

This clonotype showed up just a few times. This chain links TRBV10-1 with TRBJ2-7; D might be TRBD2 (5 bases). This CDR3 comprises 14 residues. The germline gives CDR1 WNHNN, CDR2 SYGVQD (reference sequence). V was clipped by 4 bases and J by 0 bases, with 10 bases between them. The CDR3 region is CASSAQGGSYEQYF. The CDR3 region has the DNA TGCGCCAGCAGTGCCCAAGGAGGCTCCTACGAGCAGTACTTC.

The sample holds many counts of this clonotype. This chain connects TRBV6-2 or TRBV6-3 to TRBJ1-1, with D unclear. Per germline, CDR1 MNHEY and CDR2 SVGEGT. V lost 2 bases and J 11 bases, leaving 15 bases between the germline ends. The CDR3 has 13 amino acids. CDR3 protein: CASSYESAMEAFF. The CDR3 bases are TGTGCCAGCAGTTACGAATCAGCCATGGAGGCTTTCTTT.

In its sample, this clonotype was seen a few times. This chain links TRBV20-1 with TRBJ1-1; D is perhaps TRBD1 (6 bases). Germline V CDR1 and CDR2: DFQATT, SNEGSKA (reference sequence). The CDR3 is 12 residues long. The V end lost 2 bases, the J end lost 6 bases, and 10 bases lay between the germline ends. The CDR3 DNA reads TGCAGTGCTAGATTGGGGGGCTCTGAAGCTTTCTTT. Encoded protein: CSARLGGSEAFF.

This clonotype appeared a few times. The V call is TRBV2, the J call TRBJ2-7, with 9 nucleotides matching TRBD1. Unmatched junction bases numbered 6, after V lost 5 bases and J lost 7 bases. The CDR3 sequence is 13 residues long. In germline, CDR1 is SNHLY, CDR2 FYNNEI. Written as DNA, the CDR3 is TGTGCCAGCAGTCCCGGGACAGGGTTTGAGCAGTACGTC. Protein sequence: CASSPGTGFEQYV.

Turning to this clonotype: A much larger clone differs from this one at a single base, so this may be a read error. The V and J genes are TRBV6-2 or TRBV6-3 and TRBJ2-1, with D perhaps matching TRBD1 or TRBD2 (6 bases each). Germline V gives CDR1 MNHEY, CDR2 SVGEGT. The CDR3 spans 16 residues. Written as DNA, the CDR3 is TGTGTCAGCAGTTACTCAGCCGGGGGCGGTTTTACAGAGCAGTTCTTC. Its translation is CVSSYSAGGGFTEQFF.

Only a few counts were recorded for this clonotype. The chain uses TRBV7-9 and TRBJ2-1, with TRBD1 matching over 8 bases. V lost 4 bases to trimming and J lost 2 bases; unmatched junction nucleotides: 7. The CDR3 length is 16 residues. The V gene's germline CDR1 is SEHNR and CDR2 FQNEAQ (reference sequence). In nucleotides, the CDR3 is TGTGCCAGCAGCTCAACGGACAGGGCACCCTACAATGAGCAGTTCTTC. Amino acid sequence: CASSSTDRAPYNEQFF.

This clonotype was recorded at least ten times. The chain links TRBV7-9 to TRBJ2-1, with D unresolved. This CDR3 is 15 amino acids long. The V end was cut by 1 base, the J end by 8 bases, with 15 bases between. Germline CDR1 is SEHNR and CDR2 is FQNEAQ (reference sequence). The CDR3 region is CASSLDGLIIDEQFF. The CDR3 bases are TGTGCCAGCAGCTTAGACGGATTGATCATCGATGAGCAGTTCTTC.

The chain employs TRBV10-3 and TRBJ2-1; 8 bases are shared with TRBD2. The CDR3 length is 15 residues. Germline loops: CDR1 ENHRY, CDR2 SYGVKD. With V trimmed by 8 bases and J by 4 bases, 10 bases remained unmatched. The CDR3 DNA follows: TGTGCCATCTCCCGGGTAACTAGCGGATACAATGAGCAGTTCTTC. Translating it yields CAISRVTSGYNEQFF.

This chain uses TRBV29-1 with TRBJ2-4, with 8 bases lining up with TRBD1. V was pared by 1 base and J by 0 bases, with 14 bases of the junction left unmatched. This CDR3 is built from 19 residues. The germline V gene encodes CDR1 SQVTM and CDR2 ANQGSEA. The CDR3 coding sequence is TGCAGCGTTGAAGCGCGCGGACAGGGAGTTTCGTTAGCCAAAAACATTCAGTACTTC. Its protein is CSVEARGQGVSLAKNIQYF.

The CDR3 loop reads CASSSPVQGEHGYTF. In nucleotides, the CDR3 is TGTGCCAGCAGCTCCCCCGTTCAGGGGGAGCATGGCTACACCTTC. V is TRBV7-9 and J is TRBJ1-2; 7 positions match TRBD1. Unmatched junction bases numbered 11, after V lost 4 bases and J lost 6 bases. From germline, CDR1 is SEHNR and CDR2 FQNEAQ (reference sequence). The CDR3 loop spans 15 amino acids.

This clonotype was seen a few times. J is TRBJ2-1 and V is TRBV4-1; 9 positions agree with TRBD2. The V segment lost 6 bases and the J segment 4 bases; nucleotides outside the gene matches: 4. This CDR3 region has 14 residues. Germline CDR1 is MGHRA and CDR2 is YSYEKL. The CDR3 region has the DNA TGCGCCAGCAGGTCTAGCGGGGTATACAATGAGCAGTTCTTC. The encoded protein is CASRSSGVYNEQFF.

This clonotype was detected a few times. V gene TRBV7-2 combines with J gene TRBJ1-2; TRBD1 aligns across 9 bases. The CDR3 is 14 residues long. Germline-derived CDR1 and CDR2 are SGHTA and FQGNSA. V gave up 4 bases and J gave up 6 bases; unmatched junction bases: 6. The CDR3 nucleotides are TGTGCCAGCAGCTCAAGGACAGGGGCTGATGGCTACACCTTC. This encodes CASSSRTGADGYTF.

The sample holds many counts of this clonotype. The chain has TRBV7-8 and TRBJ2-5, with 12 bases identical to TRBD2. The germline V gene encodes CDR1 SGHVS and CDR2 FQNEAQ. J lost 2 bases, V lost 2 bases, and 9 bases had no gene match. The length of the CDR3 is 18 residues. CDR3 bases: TGTGCCAGCAGCTTATCCTCTAGCGGGGGGGATGTTCAAGAGACCCAGTACTTC. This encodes CASSLSSSGGDVQETQYF.